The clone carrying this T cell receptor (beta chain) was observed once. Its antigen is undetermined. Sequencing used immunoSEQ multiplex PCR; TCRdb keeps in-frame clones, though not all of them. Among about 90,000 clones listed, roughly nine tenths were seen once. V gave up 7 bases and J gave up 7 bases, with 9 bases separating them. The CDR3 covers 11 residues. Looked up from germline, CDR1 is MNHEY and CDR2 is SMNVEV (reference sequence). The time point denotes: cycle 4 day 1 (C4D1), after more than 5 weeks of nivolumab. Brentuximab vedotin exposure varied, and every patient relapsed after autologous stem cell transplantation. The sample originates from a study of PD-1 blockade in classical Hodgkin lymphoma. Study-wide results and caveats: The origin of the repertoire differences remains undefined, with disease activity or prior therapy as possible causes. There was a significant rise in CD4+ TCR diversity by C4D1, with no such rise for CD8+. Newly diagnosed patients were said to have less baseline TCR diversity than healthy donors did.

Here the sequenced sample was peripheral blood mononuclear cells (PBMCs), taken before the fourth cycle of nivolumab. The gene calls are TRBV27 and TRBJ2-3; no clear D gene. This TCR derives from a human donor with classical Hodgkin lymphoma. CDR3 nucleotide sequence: TGTGCCAGCACATTGGGCTATACGCAGTATTTT. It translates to CASTLGYTQYF.